Shown below are 28 T cell receptor beta chains from a single sample sequenced in a study of T cells after yellow fever vaccination. TCRdb re-called the 5' RACE reads with MiXCR, one entry per CDR3 protein. Altogether under 550,000 distinct CDR3 sequences are present, 20% to 25% being singletons, with the ten largest covering 15% to 20%. The starting material was PBMCs, obtained approximately 20 days after the first yellow fever vaccination. Receptor source: a man aged 18 to 29 who received the YFV17D yellow fever vaccine.

This chain joins TRBV7-9 and TRBJ2-6, with D perhaps given as TRBD1 or TRBD2 (6 bases each). Germline V gene lookup returns CDR1 SEHNR and CDR2 FQNEAQ (reference sequence). With 7 bases removed from V and 0 bases from J, the gap between germline ends came to 13 bases. The CDR3 runs 16 residues. The CDR3 spells CASIEGGNSGANVLTF. CDR3 in DNA: TGTGCCAGCATCGAGGGGGGTAACTCTGGGGCCAACGTCCTGACTTTC.

This clonotype was counted only a few times. This chain joins TRBV7-6 and TRBJ2-3, with 10 nucleotides matching TRBD1. This CDR3 is 17 amino acids long. The junction had 11 bases not matched to a gene; V was cut back by 5 bases and J by 3 bases. CDR1 and CDR2 from the germline V gene are SGHVS and FNYEAQ. In DNA, the CDR3 is TGTGCCAGCAGCCAACCGGACAGGGGGAAATGGACAGATACGCAGTATTTT. Translating it yields CASSQPDRGKWTDTQYF.

The table lists this clonotype with a few counts. The chain uses TRBV7-2 and TRBJ1-1; the match to TRBD1 covers 7 bases. CDR1 and CDR2 from the germline V gene are SGHTA and FQGNSA. The CDR3 runs to 15 residues. V lost 7 bases and J lost 1; bases outside the gene matches: 9. CDR3 DNA: TGTGCCAGCAACCCTCACGACAGGGCGAACACTGAAGCTTTCTTT. Protein sequence: CASNPHDRANTEAFF.

The rearrangement uses TRBV13 and TRBJ2-5; 12 bases fit TRBD2. V was clipped by 5 bases and J by 3 bases; unmatched bases: 4. The CDR3 runs to 15 residues. Germline lookup yields CDR1 PRHDT and CDR2 FYEKMQ (reference sequence). The CDR3 sequence is CASSRRLAGEETQYF. CDR3 sequence (DNA): TGTGCCAGCAGCCGTCGACTAGCGGGGGAAGAGACCCAGTACTTC.

The chain uses TRBV27 and TRBJ1-1, with unresolved D. Trimming took 5 bases from V and 10 from J, leaving 17 bases between them. CDR3 length: 13 amino acids. The V gene's germline CDR1 is MNHEY and CDR2 SMNVEV (reference sequence). The CDR3, as DNA: TGTGCCAGCAGTCTAGCCGGGTCCCGGAGAGCTTTCTTT. Protein product: CASSLAGSRRAFF.

This chain joins TRBV20-1 and TRBJ1-3; TRBD1 matches 9 bases. CDR1 and CDR2 from the germline V gene are DFQATT and SNEGSKA (reference sequence). CDR3 length: 16 amino acids. With V trimmed by 3 bases and J by 2 bases, 8 bases remained unmatched. CDR3: CSASPGTGTTGNTIYF. For the CDR3, the DNA is TGCAGTGCTAGTCCCGGGACAGGGACAACTGGAAACACCATATATTTT.

This clonotype was seen a few times. This chain joins TRBV4-3 and TRBJ1-2; D uncertain. Germline CDR1 reads LGHNA; CDR2 reads YSLEER. CDR3 length equals 14 residues. The V end was cut by 0 bases, the J end by 3 bases, with 8 bases between. The CDR3 loop reads CASSQERRHYGYTF. CDR3 nucleotides: TGCGCCAGCAGCCAAGAACGACGGCACTATGGCTACACCTTC.

This clonotype occurred a few times. The chain recombines TRBV15 with TRBJ2-2; no clear D. The germline gives CDR1 LNHNV, CDR2 YYDKDF (reference sequence). The CDR3 extends over 13 amino acids. V dropped 2 bases and J dropped 5 bases, with 6 bases sitting between them. CDR3 nucleotide sequence: TGTGCCACCAGCAGACCGGGTACCGGGGAGCTGTTTTTT. It yields the protein CATSRPGTGELFF.

The chain has TRBV7-2 and TRBJ2-7; the match to TRBD2 covers 8 bases. This CDR3 contains 13 residues. The germline V gene encodes CDR1 SGHTA and CDR2 FQGNSA. V gave up 10 bases and J gave up 2 bases; unmatched junction bases: 7. The CDR3: CANNIAGTYEQYF. The CDR3 coding sequence is TGTGCCAACAACATAGCGGGGACCTACGAGCAGTACTTC.

The chain joins TRBV20-1 to TRBJ1-2, with 7 bases fitting TRBD1. CDR1 is DFQATT and CDR2 is SNEGSKA in the germline V gene (reference sequence). This CDR3 has 14 amino acids. The V segment lost 3 bases and the J segment 2 bases; nucleotides outside the gene matches: 6. The CDR3 protein is CSASPGQPNYGYTF. The DNA for the CDR3 is TGCAGTGCTAGTCCGGGACAGCCCAACTATGGCTACACCTTC.

The chain combines TRBV5-1 with TRBJ2-2; D could derive from TRBD1 or TRBD2 (5 bases each). The CDR3 has 14 amino acids. V was pared by 8 bases and J by 7 bases, with 18 bases between. Germline V CDR1 and CDR2: SGHRS, YFSETQ. The CDR3 sequence: CASSNERGRGELFF. As DNA, the CDR3 is TGCGCCAGTTCTAATGAGAGGGGTCGCGGGGAGCTGTTTTTT.

The sample holds many counts of this clonotype. The V gene is TRBV6-2 or TRBV6-3, the J gene TRBJ1-6; D is perhaps TRBD1 (5 bases). The CDR3 length is 13 residues. Between the trimmed V and J ends, which lost 6 bases and 14 bases, there was a span of 17 bases. The germline gives CDR1 MNHEY, CDR2 SVGEGT. The DNA for the CDR3 is TGTGCCAGCAGACCGGACATGCGTCTGACCCTCCACTTT. It specifies CASRPDMRLTLHF.

The rearrangement joins TRBV18 to TRBJ2-2; D could derive from TRBD1 or TRBD2 (6 bases each). The CDR3 has 18 residues. Germline loops: CDR1 KGHSH, CDR2 LQKENI. Between the trimmed V and J ends, which lost 5 bases and 6 bases, there was a span of 25 bases. CDR3 bases: TGTGCCAGCTCAGGAACCAGGGGAGAGCGGGCGAAGTCCGGGGAGCTGTTTTTT. Protein product: CASSGTRGERAKSGELFF.

In this sample, this clonotype turned up a few times. The rearrangement links TRBV6-1 to TRBJ2-7; D is perhaps TRBD1 (6 bases). The CDR3 is 15 amino acids. Trimming shortened V by 6 bases and J by 9 bases, and 24 bases separated the two germline ends. Germline CDR1 MNHNS, CDR2 SASEGT. The CDR3 loop reads CASSPYRDTPWGQYV. The CDR3 nucleotides are TGTGCCAGCAGCCCTTACCGGGACACTCCCTGGGGGCAGTACGTC.

This clonotype was counted a few times. V gene TRBV6-1 combines with J gene TRBJ2-3; D is perhaps TRBD2 (7 bases). V lost 6 bases and J lost 6, with 22 bases in between. The CDR3 runs to 16 residues. Germline assignment: CDR1 MNHNS and CDR2 SASEGT. The CDR3 DNA sequence: TGTGCCAGCAGCCCCTTGGGGGGGGCGAGGGCGGATACGCAGTATTTT. Its protein product is CASSPLGGARADTQYF.

This clonotype was counted only a few times. The V and J genes are TRBV6-1 and TRBJ1-6, with D possibly matching TRBD1 (5 bases). Germline CDR1 and CDR2: MNHNS and SASEGT. The CDR3 runs 16 residues. V was shortened by 3 bases and J by 2 bases, with 11 bases between the two germline ends. The CDR3 loop is CASSEAGGAYNSPLHF. The CDR3 coding sequence is TGTGCCAGCAGTGAGGCCGGGGGGGCCTATAATTCACCCCTCCACTTT.

The CDR3 sequence is CASSQGPSVYSSYNEQFF. The CDR3 coding sequence is TGTGCCAGCAGCCAAGGCCCCTCGGTGTATAGCTCCTACAATGAGCAGTTCTTC. V usage is TRBV3-1 and J usage is TRBJ2-1; no firm D call. This CDR3 is 18 amino acids long. The V end lost 1 base, the J end lost 0 bases, and 16 bases lay between the germline ends. CDR1 and CDR2 (germline): LGHDT, YNNKEL (reference sequence).

This clonotype occurred many times. The rearrangement links TRBV4-3 to TRBJ2-1, with 9 bases aligning to TRBD2. With 0 bases clipped from V and 3 bases from J, the junction kept 6 bases outside the gene matches. This CDR3 comprises 17 residues. In germline, CDR1 is LGHNA, CDR2 YSLEER. CDR3 sequence (DNA): TGCGCCAGCAGCCAAGATGGGCGGGGGGGCGTCTACAATGAGCAGTTCTTC. This translates into CASSQDGRGGVYNEQFF.

In its sample, this clonotype was seen many times. The gene calls are TRBV2 and TRBJ1-4; D may be TRBD1 (5 bases). This CDR3 contains 13 residues. The germline V gene encodes CDR1 SNHLY and CDR2 FYNNEI. The germline V and J ends were trimmed by 10 bases and 5 bases, with 14 bases remaining between them. CDR3 DNA sequence: TGTGCCACCTCCGGGACGGACAATGAAAAACTGTTTTTT. This gives the protein CATSGTDNEKLFF.

Here the CDR3 reads CASSEGLVVRETQYF. CDR3 in DNA: TGTGCCAGCAGCGAAGGACTAGTGGTGAGGGAGACCCAGTACTTC. The chain links TRBV9 to TRBJ2-5, with 7 bases identical to TRBD2. Germline CDR1 is SGDLS and CDR2 is YYNGEE. CDR3 length: 15 amino acids. Trimming cost V 3 bases and J 5 bases; bases outside gene matches: 10.

Only a few counts were recorded for this clonotype. The genes are TRBV19 and TRBJ2-1; either TRBD1 or TRBD2 may fit D (6 bases each). The V end lost 6 bases, the J end lost 5 bases, and 14 bases lay between the germline ends. This CDR3 is 14 amino acids long. Germline V gene data show CDR1 as LNHDA and CDR2 as SQIVND (reference sequence). The CDR3 sequence: CASRSSGANNEQFF. The CDR3 DNA reads as TGTGCCAGTAGATCCTCGGGGGCTAACAATGAGCAGTTCTTC.

The table lists this clonotype with a few counts. The chain combines TRBV2 with TRBJ2-5, with D maybe TRBD2 (7 bases). V gave up 3 bases and J gave up 4 bases, with 12 bases separating them. Germline values: CDR1 SNHLY, CDR2 FYNNEI. The CDR3 is 14 amino acids. The CDR3 sequence is CASSDLGGRETQYF. CDR3 nucleotides: TGTGCCAGCAGTGATCTCGGGGGGCGAGAGACCCAGTACTTC.

This clonotype appeared a few times. The genes are TRBV5-1 and TRBJ2-2; 9 positions agree with TRBD2. The CDR3 is 15 amino acids. The V segment lost 7 bases and the J segment 7 bases; nucleotides outside the gene matches: 11. The germline V gene encodes CDR1 SGHRS and CDR2 YFSETQ. The CDR3 DNA is TGCGCCAGCGAGGACAGCGGGGGGCCGGACGGGGAGCTGTTTTTT. Amino acid sequence: CASEDSGGPDGELFF.

The gene calls are TRBV27 and TRBJ2-2, with a weak D call TRBD2 (5 bases). The CDR3 consists of 14 residues. V lost 3 bases to trimming and J lost 6 bases, with 11 bases between them. Germline V lookup: CDR1 MNHEY, CDR2 SMNVEV (reference sequence). Here the CDR3 reads CASSFNWGAGELFF. For the CDR3, the DNA is TGTGCCAGCAGTTTTAATTGGGGAGCCGGGGAGCTGTTTTTT.

The chain joins TRBV9 to TRBJ2-1; D gene uncertain. Trimming pared 0 bases from V and 9 bases from J, leaving 13 bases between. Looked up from germline, CDR1 is SGDLS and CDR2 is YYNGEE. This CDR3 comprises 14 residues. The CDR3 bases are TGTGCCAGCAGCGTAGGTTTTGAATTCTTTGAGCAGTTCTTC. Its translation is CASSVGFEFFEQFF.

This clonotype appeared many times. V is TRBV5-1 and J is TRBJ2-2, with unresolved D. The CDR3 sequence is 15 residues long. Between the trimmed V and J ends, which lost 5 bases and 5 bases, there was a span of 16 bases. Germline V gene sequence: CDR1 SGHRS, CDR2 YFSETQ. The CDR3 DNA reads as TGCGCCAGCAGATCCGGAACAAGTGGAACCGGGGAGCTGTTTTTT. It encodes CASRSGTSGTGELFF.

This clonotype has more than one count but fewer than ten. The chain links TRBV13 to TRBJ2-7; D is perhaps TRBD1 (6 bases). Trimming removed 1 base from V and 6 bases from J, with 7 bases in between. The CDR3 extends over 12 amino acids. The germline V gene has CDR1 PRHDT and CDR2 FYEKMQ (reference sequence). This CDR3 is CASSLAGVEQYF. In DNA, the CDR3 is TGTGCCAGCAGCTTAGCAGGGGTCGAGCAGTACTTC.

V and J are TRBV7-9 and TRBJ1-4; the D is unclear. This CDR3 has 12 residues. V shed 5 bases and J shed 3 bases, with 4 bases lying between them. CDR1 is SEHNR, CDR2 FQNEAQ, per germline (reference sequence). CDR3 loop: CASSVSNEKLFF. CDR3 nucleotide sequence: TGTGCCAGCAGCGTTTCTAATGAAAAACTGTTTTTT.